This entry concerns a single TCR beta chain. This entry belongs to a study of blood T cell repertoires in COVID-19. Trimming took 0 bases from V and 2 from J; bases not matched to a gene: 5. In germline, CDR1 is SGDLS, CDR2 YYNGEE. The CDR3 sequence is 15 residues long. Those enrolled, adults aged roughly 18 to 95 years, came from some 23 US areas. Only in-frame clones appear in the TCRdb table, and some are missing; sequencing was by immunoSEQ multiplex PCR. The table lists approximately 210,000 clones, 87% of them singletons. This clonotype was sampled from a young man in a cohort exposed to, infected with or recovered from COVID-19 (not recorded which). Sequenced sample: PBMCs or T cells enriched from blood (not recorded which). The rearrangement links TRBV9 to TRBJ2-7, with 7 bases that match TRBD2. CDR3: CASSVAGGTAYEQYF. The DNA for the CDR3 is TGTGCCAGCAGCGTAGCGGGGGGTACTGCCTACGAGCAGTACTTC. The full variable domain, in which reference TRBV9 and TRBJ2-7 provide the parts outside the CDR3, is DSGVTQTPKHLITATGQRVTLRCSPRSGDLSVYWYQQSLDQGLQFLIQYYNGEERAKGNILERFSAQQFPDLHSELNLSSLELGDSALYFCASSVAGGTAYEQYFGPGTRLTVT.